This T cell receptor (beta chain) was sequenced in a study of blood T cell repertoires in COVID-19. Across the study: Sources were T cells, B-cell-depleted T cells, or PBMCs; the material itself was cDNA or gDNA.

Repertoires were generated with immunoSEQ multiplex PCR, while TCRdb's copy carries only in-frame clones and drops some. This repertoire shows about 200,000 clones, about 87% found once; its top ten account for 3%. Sequencing used peripheral blood. The source is a man aged 60-69 years with acute or convalescent COVID-19.

The CDR3, as DNA: TGTGCCAGCAGCCGCGTAGCGGGTGCCTACGAGCAGTACTTC. Its translation is CASSRVAGAYEQYF. The V gene is TRBV3-1 (or the pseudogene TRBV3-2), the J gene TRBJ2-7; 7 bases match TRBD2. Germline V gene data show CDR1 as LGHDT and CDR2 as YNNKEL (reference sequence). The CDR3 has 14 amino acids. V shed 4 bases, J shed 2 bases, and the junction held 5 bases outside the gene matches.